The entry below gives a single T cell receptor (beta chain) sequence along with its context. The antigen is undetermined. All of the isolated RNA was reverse transcribed, so expressed TCRB transcripts were sequenced. The method was immunoSEQ multiplex PCR; TCRdb's version includes in-frame clones alone and lacks a portion of them. The sample lists about 320,000 clones; 14% were seen once. The data were obtained in a study of beta chain features in type 1 diabetes. Every donor provided one heparinised blood draw, which averaged approximately 120 mL. CDR3 length: 13 amino acids. Trimming cost V 5 bases and J 10 bases, with 20 bases left between them. CDR1 and CDR2 (germline): GTSNPN, SVGIG (reference sequence). Study-level findings and limits: The study left unresolved whether HLA type influences TCRB rearrangement.

What was sequenced was central memory CD4+ T cells from blood. The V gene is TRBV30, the J gene TRBJ1-1, with D perhaps matching TRBD1 (5 bases). This receptor was taken from a young man in good health. The CDR3 region has the DNA TGTGCCTGGGGGTTCTTGGGAGGGGTTCCAGCTTTCTTT. Translation: CAWGFLGGVPAFF.